The 21 T cell receptor beta chains below come from one sample, sequenced in a study of T cells in Graves' hyperthyroidism and ophthalmopathy (dated by TCRdb to about 2019). The library relied on multiplex PCR. Sequencing was performed on an Illumina HiSeq 2000. TCR beta CDR3 regions were amplified from RNA transcripts. The TCR CDR3 was subjected to a first round of RT-PCR using the HTBI primer set and the Qiagen OneStep RT-PCR kit. TCRdb ran its own pipeline on the public reads, namely fastp trimming at Q25 and MiXCR clone calling, and kept in-frame beta chains. All rows with the same CDR3 protein become a single entry with the most common DNA and genes. Within this sample are a few hundred thousand distinct CDR3 sequences, with 20% of them counted one time only. The biggest ten clones account for 26% of the sample. Sequencing input: blood. The receptors shown here come from a man aged 18 to 30 with Graves' hyperthyroidism.

This clonotype was seen many times. This sequence joins TRBV12-3 or TRBV12-4 and TRBJ1-2; 8 nucleotides align to TRBD1. This CDR3 region has 14 residues. Trimming took 5 bases from V and 4 from J; bases not matched to a gene: 6. The CDR3 DNA reads as TGTGCCAGCAGTCTACAGGGGGGGCCCTATGGCTACACCTTC. Translation: CASSLQGGPYGYTF.

This clonotype showed up many times. V is TRBV4-1 and J is TRBJ1-5; tentative D call: TRBD1 (6 bases). Germline-derived CDR1 and CDR2 are MGHRA and YSYEKL. The CDR3 consists of 15 residues. V dropped 10 bases and J dropped 1 base, with 17 bases sitting between them. CDR3 loop: CATRYREESNQPQHF. The DNA for the CDR3 is TGCGCCACCAGATACAGGGAGGAGAGCAATCAGCCCCAGCATTTT.

The table lists this clonotype with many counts. The chain has TRBV3-1 and TRBJ1-3; D is uncertain. This CDR3 has 13 amino acids. The germline V gene has CDR1 LGHDT and CDR2 YNNKEL (reference sequence). Between the trimmed V and J ends, which lost 2 bases and 2 bases, there was a span of 4 bases. The CDR3 reads CASSQLAGNTIYF. The CDR3 nucleotides read TGTGCCAGCAGCCAACTTGCTGGAAACACCATATATTTT.

This clonotype was picked up many times. This chain connects TRBV20-1 to TRBJ2-5, with unresolved D. Germline V gives CDR1 DFQATT, CDR2 SNEGSKA (reference sequence). The ends were cut back, 8 bases at V and 5 bases at J, with 15 bases in the middle. This CDR3 has 12 residues. The CDR3 bases are TGCAGTCCCCTGGCGTTTAGTGAGACCCAGTACTTC. Protein sequence: CSPLAFSETQYF.

In this sample, this clonotype turned up many times. The rearrangement joins TRBV6-1 to TRBJ2-5; D call uncertain. Germline assignment: CDR1 MNHNS and CDR2 SASEGT. The length of the CDR3 is 14 residues. V gave up 3 bases and J gave up 0 bases, with 8 bases separating them. In nucleotides, the CDR3 is TGTGCCAGCAGTGAGAACCTCTACCAAGAGACCCAGTACTTC. This sequence encodes CASSENLYQETQYF.

This clonotype came up a few times. This CDR3 reads CASSPAGVGWMTQYF. As DNA, the CDR3 is TGTGCCAGCAGCCCTGCGGGGGTAGGCTGGATGACCCAGTACTTC. The chain has TRBV7-9 and TRBJ2-5; 7 bases are a match to TRBD2. V gave up 5 bases and J gave up 7 bases; unmatched junction bases: 13. The CDR3 contains 15 residues. CDR1 is SEHNR and CDR2 is FQNEAQ in the germline V gene (reference sequence).

This clonotype came up many times. This chain links TRBV20-1 with TRBJ1-2, with unresolved D. Germline V gene data show CDR1 as DFQATT and CDR2 as SNEGSKA (reference sequence). The germline V and J ends were trimmed by 0 bases and 1 base, with 6 bases remaining between them. The CDR3 extends over 13 amino acids. CDR3 DNA sequence: TGCAGTGCTAGAGACAGGAGTAACTATGGCTACACCTTC. Protein: CSARDRSNYGYTF.

J is TRBJ2-2 and V is TRBV4-1, with 14 bases that match TRBD2. With 4 bases clipped from V and 6 bases from J, the junction kept 10 bases outside the gene matches. The germline V gene has CDR1 MGHRA and CDR2 YSYEKL. This CDR3 spans 18 amino acids. CDR3 sequence reads: CASSPLGTSGRQAGELFF. The CDR3 region has the DNA TGCGCCAGCAGCCCACTTGGGACTAGCGGGAGACAAGCCGGGGAGCTGTTTTTT.

This clonotype has at least ten counts. V and J are TRBV29-1 and TRBJ2-2, with D unclear. This CDR3 region has 13 residues. V lost 7 bases and J 0 bases, leaving 9 bases between the germline ends. In germline, CDR1 is SQVTM, CDR2 ANQGSEA. The CDR3 nucleotides are TGCAGCGGACGAGTTGCGAACACCGGGGAGCTGTTTTTT. Translating it yields CSGRVANTGELFF.

The rearrangement joins TRBV14 to TRBJ2-5, with D perhaps being TRBD1 or TRBD2 (5 bases each). This CDR3 is 13 amino acids long. Between the trimmed V and J ends, which lost 6 bases and 3 bases, there was a span of 11 bases. Germline CDR1 and CDR2: SGHDN and FVKESK. CDR3 sequence: CASRGDGEETQYF. The CDR3 region has the DNA TGTGCCAGCAGGGGGGACGGAGAAGAGACCCAGTACTTC. Full variable domain (remainder filled in from reference TRBV14 and TRBJ2-5): EAGVTQFPSHSVIEKGQTVTLRCDPISGHDNLYWYRRVMGKEIKFLLHFVKESKQDESGMPNNRFLAERTGGTYSTLKVQPAELEDSGVYFCASRGDGEETQYFGPGTRLLVL.

This chain joins TRBV7-3 and TRBJ2-4, with D uncertain. This CDR3 has 15 amino acids. Germline loops: CDR1 SGHTA, CDR2 FQGTGA. V was shortened by 5 bases and J by 0 bases, with 11 bases between the two germline ends. The CDR3 spells CASSPGPLAKNIQYF. Written as DNA, the CDR3 is TGTGCCAGCAGCCCAGGACCCTTAGCCAAAAACATTCAGTACTTC.

This clonotype was seen ten or more times. The chain couples TRBV20-1 to TRBJ2-7, with a possible D match to TRBD2 (5 bases). V lost 6 bases, J lost 2 bases, and 14 bases lay in between. Germline V CDR1 and CDR2: DFQATT, SNEGSKA (reference sequence). The CDR3 runs to 13 residues. This CDR3 is CSATERGPYEQYF. The CDR3 DNA sequence: TGCAGTGCCACCGAGAGAGGGCCCTACGAGCAGTACTTC.

The V call is TRBV24-1, the J call TRBJ2-3, with D possibly matching TRBD2 (6 bases). The CDR3 sequence is 14 residues long. The germline CDR1 and CDR2 sequences are KGHDR and SFDVKD. V lost 7 bases, J lost 3 bases, and 13 bases lay in between. In DNA form, the CDR3 reads TGTGCCACCAGCAGCGCGGGGCGGACAGATACGCAGTATTTT. This encodes CATSSAGRTDTQYF.

This clonotype showed up many times. This chain connects TRBV7-9 to TRBJ1-2; D is undetermined. Trimming removed 3 bases from V and 6 bases from J, with 14 bases in between. Germline V gene data show CDR1 as SEHNR and CDR2 as FQNEAQ (reference sequence). This CDR3 region has 14 residues. CDR3 protein: CASSFPMDPHGYTF. The DNA for the CDR3 is TGTGCCAGCAGCTTTCCCATGGACCCTCATGGCTACACCTTC.

This clonotype occurred many times. V gene TRBV9 combines with J gene TRBJ2-2, with 7 bases matching TRBD1. The CDR3 spans 18 residues. CDR1 is SGDLS and CDR2 is YYNGEE in the germline V gene. V lost 4 bases and J lost 1; bases outside the gene matches: 13. The CDR3 protein is CASSPRQGPIKNTGELFF. As DNA, the CDR3 is TGTGCCAGCAGCCCAAGACAGGGCCCCATTAAGAACACCGGGGAGCTGTTTTTT.

In this sample, this clonotype turned up many times. The rearrangement joins TRBV6-2 or TRBV6-3 to TRBJ1-1; D unresolved. With 6 bases removed from V and 2 bases from J, the gap between germline ends came to 13 bases. CDR1 is MNHEY and CDR2 is SVGEGT in the germline V gene. This CDR3 is built from 14 residues. CDR3 DNA sequence: TGTGCCAGCAGCTCGGGATACATCAACACTGAAGCTTTCTTT. Translation gives CASSSGYINTEAFF.

This clonotype was counted only a few times. The rearrangement links TRBV13 to TRBJ2-5; 13 nucleotides match TRBD2. V shed 5 bases, J shed 2 bases, and the junction held 8 bases outside the gene matches. The CDR3 runs to 17 residues. In germline, CDR1 is PRHDT, CDR2 FYEKMQ (reference sequence). The CDR3 nucleotides are TGTGCCAGCAGCCTCTGGACTAGCGGGAGAGGTCAAGAGACCCAGTACTTC. Residues: CASSLWTSGRGQETQYF. Supplemented by reference TRBV13 and TRBJ2-5, the full variable domain reads AAGVIQSPRHLIKEKRETATLKCYPIPRHDTVYWYQQGPGQDPQFLISFYEKMQSDKGSIPDRFSAQQFSDYHSELNMSSLELGDSALYFCASSLWTSGRGQETQYFGPGTRLLVL.

This clonotype was seen at least ten times. The V call is TRBV6-1, the J call TRBJ1-1; D perhaps matches TRBD1 (5 bases). CDR3 length equals 15 residues. The germline V and J ends were trimmed by 7 bases and 1 base, with 16 bases remaining between them. Germline values: CDR1 MNHNS, CDR2 SASEGT. The CDR3 sequence is CASTDRPGGNTEAFF. The CDR3 bases are TGTGCCAGCACCGACCGCCCCGGGGGGAACACTGAAGCTTTCTTT.

This clonotype was counted only a few times. This chain joins TRBV18 and TRBJ2-5, with 8 bases aligning to TRBD2. Germline CDR1 and CDR2: KGHSH and LQKENI. V trimming: 1 base; J trimming: 4 bases; junction bases outside the gene matches: 8. The CDR3 loop spans 16 amino acids. CDR3 in amino acids: CASSPLSGDPGETQYF. The CDR3 DNA follows: TGTGCCAGCTCACCACTTAGCGGGGACCCGGGAGAGACCCAGTACTTC.

This clonotype was counted at least ten times. V and J are TRBV20-1 and TRBJ2-5, with D perhaps TRBD1 (5 bases). The CDR3 consists of 13 residues. Germline CDR1 is DFQATT and CDR2 is SNEGSKA (reference sequence). Trimming took off 6 bases at V and 3 bases at J, with 14 bases between the two ends. The CDR3 sequence is CSAHPVGEETQYF. CDR3 nucleotides: TGCAGTGCCCACCCAGTAGGGGAAGAGACCCAGTACTTC.

This clonotype appeared many times. Mismatch with germline at one junction end may stem from a read error. The chain couples TRBV6-1 to TRBJ2-7; perhaps TRBD1 as D (5 bases). CDR1 and CDR2 (germline): MNHNS, SASEGT. The CDR3 totals 13 residues. CDR3 in DNA: TGTGCCAGCAGTGAGGGGCAGTTCAGATCCTCACTCTTC. It translates to CASSEGQFRSSLF.